These 9 T cell receptor beta chains came from one sample sequenced in a study of cytomegalovirus exposure and HLA in healthy donors. PCR primers comprised 60 Vbeta and 13 Jbeta primers. Profiled with immunoSEQ multiplex PCR; TCRdb holds only in-frame clones, not every one. The sample gives 130,000 or so clones, roughly 80% of which show up once; around 2.1% is in the top ten. Sequencing was done on a sample of PBMCs. These receptors were obtained from a woman aged 40 to 50 in good health and CMV-seropositive.

In its sample, this clone was seen a few times. The chain has TRBV5-5 and TRBJ1-2, with D possibly being TRBD1 (5 bases). Trimming removed 4 bases from V and 5 bases from J, with 9 bases in between. Germline V gene sequence: CDR1 SGHKS, CDR2 YYEKEE (reference sequence). The CDR3 runs 12 residues. CDR3 region: CASSVGGYGYTF. CDR3 sequence (DNA): TGTGCCAGCAGCGTCGGGGGGTATGGCTACACCTTC.

This clone was seen more than once but under ten times. The gene calls are TRBV27 and TRBJ2-7; TRBD2 matches at 11 bases. Germline V gene sequence: CDR1 MNHEY, CDR2 SMNVEV (reference sequence). This CDR3 region has 19 residues. V gave up 6 bases and J gave up 1 base; unmatched junction bases: 17. In DNA, the CDR3 is TGTGCCAGCAGGACAGCTAGGAGAGGGACTAGCGGCGCATCCTACGAGCAGTACTTC. Amino acids: CASRTARRGTSGASYEQYF.

This chain uses TRBV2 with TRBJ2-2; 9 nucleotides align to TRBD2. Germline V gene sequence: CDR1 SNHLY, CDR2 FYNNEI. J lost 5 bases, V lost 6 bases, and 7 bases had no gene match. This CDR3 has 15 amino acids. CDR3 amino acids: CASRGASGATGELFF. CDR3 DNA sequence: TGTGCCAGCAGGGGAGCTAGCGGGGCGACCGGGGAGCTGTTTTTT.

The chain carries TRBV2 and TRBJ2-5; a weak D match, TRBD1 (5 bases). Trimming cost V 7 bases and J 1 base, with 7 bases left between them. This CDR3 is 12 amino acids long. Germline CDR1 is SNHLY and CDR2 is FYNNEI. The CDR3, as DNA: TGTGCCAGCACACAGGTCCAAGAGACCCAGTACTTC. Encoded protein: CASTQVQETQYF. The variable domain in full, with the rest retrieved from reference TRBV2 and TRBJ2-5, is EPEVTQTPSHQVTQMGQEVILRCVPISNHLYFYWYRQILGQKVEFLVSFYNNEISEKSEIFDDQFSVERPDGSNFTLKIRSTKLEDSAMYFCASTQVQETQYFGPGTRLLVL.

This clone occurred a few times. The chain carries TRBV6-6 and TRBJ1-2; D is uncertain. Germline V gene lookup returns CDR1 MNHNY and CDR2 SVGAGI (reference sequence). This CDR3 region has 15 residues. Trimming removed 8 bases at V and 4 bases at J, with 20 bases between. CDR3: CASARGIGFSYGYTF. Here the CDR3 DNA reads TGTGCCAGCGCCCGAGGAATCGGTTTTAGCTATGGCTACACCTTC.

This clone has only one observation. J is TRBJ1-2 and V is TRBV5-6; 10 nucleotides align to TRBD1. Trimming cost V 2 bases and J 7 bases; bases outside gene matches: 5. Germline V gene lookup returns CDR1 SGHDT and CDR2 YYEEEE. The CDR3 spans 14 residues. In DNA, the CDR3 is TGTGCCAGCAGCTTAATTAGACAGGGGGCTGGCTACACCTTC. It codes for CASSLIRQGAGYTF.

The chain couples TRBV7-2 to TRBJ1-3; 10 bases match TRBD1. The CDR3 consists of 16 residues. J gave up 4 bases and V 1 base, and 4 bases lay outside the gene matches. The germline CDR1 and CDR2 sequences are SGHTA and FQGNSA. This CDR3 is CASSLGQGALGNTIYF. CDR3 DNA: TGTGCCAGCAGCTTAGGACAGGGGGCGCTCGGAAACACCATATATTTT.

This clone has only a few counts. The rearrangement links TRBV4-3 to TRBJ1-1, with D uncertain. V was trimmed by 0 bases and J by 1 base, leaving 6 bases between them. CDR3 length: 14 amino acids. CDR1 is LGHNA and CDR2 is YSLEER in the germline V gene. CDR3 amino acids: CASSQEYPNTEAFF. CDR3 DNA: TGCGCCAGCAGCCAAGAGTATCCGAACACTGAAGCTTTCTTT.

The chain links TRBV7-3 to TRBJ2-2; D is undetermined. The CDR3 has 13 amino acids. Deletions cut 5 bases from V and 6 bases from J, with 10 bases between. Germline CDR1 reads SGHTA; CDR2 reads FQGTGA. CDR3 loop: CASSEWAPGELFF. The CDR3 nucleotides are TGTGCCAGCAGCGAATGGGCTCCCGGGGAGCTGTTTTTT. The variable domain in full, completed from reference TRBV7-3 and TRBJ2-2, reads GAGVSQTPSNKVTEKGKYVELRCDPISGHTALYWYRQSLGQGPEFLIYFQGTGAADDSGLPNDRFFAVRPEGSVSTLKIQRTERGDSAVYLCASSEWAPGELFFGEGSRLTVL.